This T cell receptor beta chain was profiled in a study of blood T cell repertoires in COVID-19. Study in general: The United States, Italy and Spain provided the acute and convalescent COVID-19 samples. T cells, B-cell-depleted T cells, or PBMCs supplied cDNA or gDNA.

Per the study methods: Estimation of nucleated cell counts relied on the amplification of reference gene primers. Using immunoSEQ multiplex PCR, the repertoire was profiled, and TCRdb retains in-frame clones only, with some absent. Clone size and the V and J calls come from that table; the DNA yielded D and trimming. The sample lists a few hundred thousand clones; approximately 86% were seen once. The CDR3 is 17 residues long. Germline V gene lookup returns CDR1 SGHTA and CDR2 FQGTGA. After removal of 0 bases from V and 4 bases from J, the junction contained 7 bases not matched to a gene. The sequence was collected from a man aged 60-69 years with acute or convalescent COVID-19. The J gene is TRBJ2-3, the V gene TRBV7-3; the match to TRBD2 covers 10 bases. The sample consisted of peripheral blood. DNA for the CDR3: TGTGCCAGCAGCTTAACGGGGGCTAGCGGGGGCTCAGATACGCAGTATTTT. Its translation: CASSLTGASGGSDTQYF. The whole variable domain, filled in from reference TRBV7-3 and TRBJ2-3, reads GAGVSQTPSNKVTEKGKYVELRCDPISGHTALYWYRQSLGQGPEFLIYFQGTGAADDSGLPNDRFFAVRPEGSVSTLKIQRTERGDSAVYLCASSLTGASGGSDTQYFGPGTRLTVL.